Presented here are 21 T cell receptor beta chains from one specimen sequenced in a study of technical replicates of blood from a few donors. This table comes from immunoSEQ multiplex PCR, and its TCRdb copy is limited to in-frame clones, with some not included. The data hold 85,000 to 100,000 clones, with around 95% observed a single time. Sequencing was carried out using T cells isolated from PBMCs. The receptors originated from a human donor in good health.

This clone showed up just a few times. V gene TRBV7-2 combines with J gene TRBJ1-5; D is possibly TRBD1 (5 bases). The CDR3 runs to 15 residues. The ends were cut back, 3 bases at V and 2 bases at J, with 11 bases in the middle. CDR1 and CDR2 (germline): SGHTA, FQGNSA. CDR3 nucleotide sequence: TGTGCCAGCAGCTTCAGCCAGGGTGGCAATCAGCCCCAGCATTTT. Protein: CASSFSQGGNQPQHF.

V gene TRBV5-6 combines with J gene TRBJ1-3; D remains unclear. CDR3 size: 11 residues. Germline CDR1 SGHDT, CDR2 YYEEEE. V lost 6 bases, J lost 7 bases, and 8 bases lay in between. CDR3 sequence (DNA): TGTGCCAGCATCGGAGGCAACACCATATATTTT. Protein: CASIGGNTIYF.

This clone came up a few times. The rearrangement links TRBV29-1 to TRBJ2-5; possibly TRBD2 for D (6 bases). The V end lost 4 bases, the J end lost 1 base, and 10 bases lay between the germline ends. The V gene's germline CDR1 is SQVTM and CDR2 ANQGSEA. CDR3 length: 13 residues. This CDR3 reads CSVGGGLQETQYF. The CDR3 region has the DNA TGCAGCGTTGGGGGAGGACTCCAAGAGACCCAGTACTTC.

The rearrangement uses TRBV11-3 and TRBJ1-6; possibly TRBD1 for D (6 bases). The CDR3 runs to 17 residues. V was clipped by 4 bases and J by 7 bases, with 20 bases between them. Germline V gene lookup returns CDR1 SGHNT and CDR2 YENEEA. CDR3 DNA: TGTGCCAGCAGCTCTCTCGCGGGCGGGGGCCGGAATTCACCCCTCCACTTT. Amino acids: CASSSLAGGGRNSPLHF.

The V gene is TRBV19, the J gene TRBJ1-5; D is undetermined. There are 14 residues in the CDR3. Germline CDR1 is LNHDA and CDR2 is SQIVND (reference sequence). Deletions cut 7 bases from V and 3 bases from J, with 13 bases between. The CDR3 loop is CASNKGGYNQPQHF. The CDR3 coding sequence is TGTGCCAGTAATAAGGGAGGCTACAATCAGCCCCAGCATTTT.

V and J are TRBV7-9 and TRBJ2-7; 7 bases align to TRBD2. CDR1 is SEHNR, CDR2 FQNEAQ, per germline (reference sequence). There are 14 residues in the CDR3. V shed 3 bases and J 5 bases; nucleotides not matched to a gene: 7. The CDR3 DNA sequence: TGTGCCAGCAGCTTGCCCCGGGGAGGGAACGAGCAGTACTTC. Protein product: CASSLPRGGNEQYF.

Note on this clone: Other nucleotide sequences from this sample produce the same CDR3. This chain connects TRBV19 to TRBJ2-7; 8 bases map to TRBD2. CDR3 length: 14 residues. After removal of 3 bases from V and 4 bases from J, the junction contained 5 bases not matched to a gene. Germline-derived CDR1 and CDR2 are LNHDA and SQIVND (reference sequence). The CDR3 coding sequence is TGTGCCAGTAGTATTGGGGCGGGGGGATACGAGCAGTACTTC. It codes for CASSIGAGGYEQYF. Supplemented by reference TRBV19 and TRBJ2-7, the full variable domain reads DGGITQSPKYLFRKEGQNVTLSCEQNLNHDAMYWYRQDPGQGLRLIYYSQIVNDFQKGDIAEGYSVSREKKESFPLTVTSAQKNPTAFYLCASSIGAGGYEQYFGPGTRLTVT.

CDR3 sequence: CASSGDFGGALRETQYF. CDR3 DNA: TGCGCCAGCAGCGGTGACTTCGGGGGGGCCCTGAGAGAGACCCAGTACTTC. The rearrangement joins TRBV5-1 to TRBJ2-5; 8 bases align to TRBD2. With V trimmed by 4 bases and J by 4 bases, 15 bases remained unmatched. The CDR3 length is 17 residues. Germline V lookup: CDR1 SGHRS, CDR2 YFSETQ.

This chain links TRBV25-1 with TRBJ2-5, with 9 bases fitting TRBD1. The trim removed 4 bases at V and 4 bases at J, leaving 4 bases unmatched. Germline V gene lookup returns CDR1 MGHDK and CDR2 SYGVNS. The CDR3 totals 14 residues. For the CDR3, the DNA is TGTGCCAGCAGTGTAAAGACAGGGGGAGAGACCCAGTACTTC. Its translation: CASSVKTGGETQYF.

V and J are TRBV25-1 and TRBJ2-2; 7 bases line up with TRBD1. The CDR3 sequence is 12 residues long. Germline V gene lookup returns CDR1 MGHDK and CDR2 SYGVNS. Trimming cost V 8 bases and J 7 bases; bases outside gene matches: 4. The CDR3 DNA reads TGTGCCAGCCAGACAGGGCACGGGGAGCTGTTTTTT. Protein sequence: CASQTGHGELFF.

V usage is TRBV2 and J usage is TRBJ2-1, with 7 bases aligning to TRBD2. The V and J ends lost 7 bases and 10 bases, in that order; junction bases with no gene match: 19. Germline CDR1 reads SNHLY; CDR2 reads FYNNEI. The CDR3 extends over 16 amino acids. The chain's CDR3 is CASIAGGGGPLGEQFF. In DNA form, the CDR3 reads TGTGCCAGCATTGCCGGTGGCGGGGGACCCCTAGGCGAGCAGTTCTTC.

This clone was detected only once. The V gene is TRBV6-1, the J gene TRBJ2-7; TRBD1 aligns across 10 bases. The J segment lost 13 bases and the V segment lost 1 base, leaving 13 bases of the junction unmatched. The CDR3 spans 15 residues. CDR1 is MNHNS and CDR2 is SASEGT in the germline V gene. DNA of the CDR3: TGTGCCAGCAGTGAAGGGTACGGAAAGACAGGGGGCGCCTACTTC. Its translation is CASSEGYGKTGGAYF.

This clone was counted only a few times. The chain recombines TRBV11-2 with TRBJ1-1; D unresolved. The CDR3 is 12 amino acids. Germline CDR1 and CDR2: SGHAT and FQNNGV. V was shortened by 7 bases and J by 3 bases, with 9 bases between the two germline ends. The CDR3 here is CASNMQDTEAFF. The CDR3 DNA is TGTGCCAGCAATATGCAGGACACTGAAGCTTTCTTT.

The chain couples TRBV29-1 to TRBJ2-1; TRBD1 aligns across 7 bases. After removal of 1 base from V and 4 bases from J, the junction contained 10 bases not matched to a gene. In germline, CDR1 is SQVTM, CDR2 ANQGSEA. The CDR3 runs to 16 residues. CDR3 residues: CSVEVRNRGRYNEQFF. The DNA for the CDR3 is TGCAGCGTTGAAGTCAGAAACAGGGGCCGGTACAATGAGCAGTTCTTC.

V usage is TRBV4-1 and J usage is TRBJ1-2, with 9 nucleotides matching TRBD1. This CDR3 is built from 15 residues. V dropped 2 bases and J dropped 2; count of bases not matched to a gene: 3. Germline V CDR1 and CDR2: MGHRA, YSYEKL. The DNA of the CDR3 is TGCGCCAGCAGCCAAAAACAGGGGGCGAACTATGGCTACACCTTC. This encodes CASSQKQGANYGYTF.

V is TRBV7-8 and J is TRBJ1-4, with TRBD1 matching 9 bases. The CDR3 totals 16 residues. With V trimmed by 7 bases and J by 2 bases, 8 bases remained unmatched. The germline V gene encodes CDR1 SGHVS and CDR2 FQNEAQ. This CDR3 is CASIMGQGGTNEKLFF. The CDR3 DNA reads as TGTGCCAGCATTATGGGACAGGGAGGCACTAATGAAAAACTGTTTTTT.

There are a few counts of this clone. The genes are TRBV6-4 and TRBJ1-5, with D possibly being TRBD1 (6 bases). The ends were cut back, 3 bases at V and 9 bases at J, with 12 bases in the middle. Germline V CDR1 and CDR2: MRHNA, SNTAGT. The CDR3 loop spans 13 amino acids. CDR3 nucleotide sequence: TGTGCCAGCAGTGAGGGACACCCCGGGCCCCAGCATTTT. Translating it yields CASSEGHPGPQHF.

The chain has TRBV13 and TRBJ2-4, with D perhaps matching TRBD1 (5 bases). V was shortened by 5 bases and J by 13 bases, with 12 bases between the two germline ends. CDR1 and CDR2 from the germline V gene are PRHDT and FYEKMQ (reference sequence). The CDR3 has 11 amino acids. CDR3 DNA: TGTGCCAGCAGCGCTAGGGGCAGACAGTACTTC. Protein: CASSARGRQYF.

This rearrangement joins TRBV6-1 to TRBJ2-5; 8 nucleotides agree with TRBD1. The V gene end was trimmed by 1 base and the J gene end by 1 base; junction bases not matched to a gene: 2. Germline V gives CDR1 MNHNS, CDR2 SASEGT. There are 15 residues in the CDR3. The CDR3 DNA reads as TGTGCCAGCAGTGAAGGGACAGGGATCCAAGAGACCCAGTACTTC. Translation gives CASSEGTGIQETQYF.

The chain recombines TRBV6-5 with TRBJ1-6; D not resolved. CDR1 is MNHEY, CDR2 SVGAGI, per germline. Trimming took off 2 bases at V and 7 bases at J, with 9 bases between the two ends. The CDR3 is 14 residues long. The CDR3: CASSYGRLNSPLHF. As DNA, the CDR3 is TGTGCCAGCAGTTACGGCAGACTGAATTCACCCCTCCACTTT.

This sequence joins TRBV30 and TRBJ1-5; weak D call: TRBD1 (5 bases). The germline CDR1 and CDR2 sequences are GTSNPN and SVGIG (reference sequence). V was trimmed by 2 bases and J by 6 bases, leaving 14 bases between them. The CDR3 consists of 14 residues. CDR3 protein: CAWSPDSVGQPQHF. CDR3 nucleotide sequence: TGTGCCTGGAGTCCCGACAGTGTCGGTCAGCCCCAGCATTTT.